This TCR beta chain derives from a study of T cell responses to AZD1222 COVID-19 vaccine. The germline V gene has CDR1 LGHDT and CDR2 YNNKEL (reference sequence). The CDR3 runs to 13 residues. V was clipped by 8 bases and J by 3 bases; unmatched bases: 5. Study conclusions and caveats: Mapped onto spike, vaccine-associated CD4 TCRs spanned it and were dominant at 160-218 and 743-854.

As to this clone: Antigen unknown.

Assay: immunoSEQ multiplex PCR; the TCRdb copy retains only in-frame clones and omits some. The sample lists roughly 49,000 clones, 70% to 85% occurring once. Sequencing used peripheral blood, obtained on day 0 of MenACWY control vaccination. The chain combines TRBV3-1 (or the pseudogene TRBV3-2) with TRBJ2-7; 9 nucleotides align to TRBD2. The sequence derives from an adult in good health. The CDR3, as DNA: TGTGCCAGCGGAGGGACTAGCAGCTACGAGCAGTACTTC. Residues: CASGGTSSYEQYF.